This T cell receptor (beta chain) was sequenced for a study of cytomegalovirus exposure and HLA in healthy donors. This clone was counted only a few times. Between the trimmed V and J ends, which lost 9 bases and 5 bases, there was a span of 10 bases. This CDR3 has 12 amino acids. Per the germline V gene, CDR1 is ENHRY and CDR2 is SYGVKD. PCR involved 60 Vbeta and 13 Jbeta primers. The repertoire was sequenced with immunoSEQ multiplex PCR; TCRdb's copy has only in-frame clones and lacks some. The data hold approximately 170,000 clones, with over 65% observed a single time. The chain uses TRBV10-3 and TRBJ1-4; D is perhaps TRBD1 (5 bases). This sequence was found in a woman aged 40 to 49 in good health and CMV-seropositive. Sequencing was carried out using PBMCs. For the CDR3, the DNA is TGTGCCATACGACAGTCAAATGAAAAACTGTTTTTT. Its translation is CAIRQSNEKLFF.